The TCR beta chain described here comes from a study of T-cell memory formation after mild COVID-19. Looked up from germline, CDR1 is SGHAT and CDR2 is FQNNGV. The trim removed 4 bases at V and 9 bases at J, leaving 11 bases unmatched. This CDR3 contains 14 residues. This clonotype was detected only a few times. Its target is unknown. Points from the study as a whole: There was no confirmation that second-wave clones peaking on day 37 were SARS-CoV-2 specific. Researchers report contracting CD4+ clones mostly in CM and EM, with CD8+ clones in EMRA. Detection of some responders pre-infection suggested pre-existing cross-reactive memory T cells participated. Contracting clones from day 15 to 85 showed balanced CD4/CD8; later expanders favored CD4+.

Via MiXCR, TCRdb re-called the 5' RACE reads, giving one row per CDR3 protein. The table shows just under 350,000 distinct CDR3 sequences, with 10% to 15% occurring only once. Sequencing was performed on PBMCs or a T cell subset sorted from them (not recorded which). The sequence was obtained from a man aged 18 to 29 who had mild COVID-19 (a few samples of this study predate the infection). Cell type and time point are not known. V gene TRBV11-2 combines with J gene TRBJ2-5; 7 bases agree with TRBD2. The chain's CDR3 is CASSYGLGAGPQYF. The CDR3 region has the DNA TGTGCCAGCAGCTACGGACTCGGAGCGGGGCCCCAGTACTTC.